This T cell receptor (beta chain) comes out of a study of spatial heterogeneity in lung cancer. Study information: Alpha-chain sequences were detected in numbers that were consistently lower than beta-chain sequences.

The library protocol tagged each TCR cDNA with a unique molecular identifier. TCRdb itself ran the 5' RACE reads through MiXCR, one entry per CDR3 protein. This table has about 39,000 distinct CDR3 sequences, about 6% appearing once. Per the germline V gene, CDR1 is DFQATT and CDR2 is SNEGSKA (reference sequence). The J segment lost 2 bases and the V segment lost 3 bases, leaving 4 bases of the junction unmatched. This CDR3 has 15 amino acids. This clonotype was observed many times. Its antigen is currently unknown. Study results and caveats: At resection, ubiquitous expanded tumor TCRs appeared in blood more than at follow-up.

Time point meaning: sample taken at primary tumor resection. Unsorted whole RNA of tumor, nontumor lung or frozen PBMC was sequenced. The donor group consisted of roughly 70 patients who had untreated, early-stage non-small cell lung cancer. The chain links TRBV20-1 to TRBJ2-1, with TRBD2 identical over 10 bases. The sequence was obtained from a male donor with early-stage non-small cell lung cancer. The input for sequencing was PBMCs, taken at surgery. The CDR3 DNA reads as TGCAGTGCTAGTAGCGGGGGGTGGGCCTACAATGAGCAGTTCTTC. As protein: CSASSGGWAYNEQFF.